This T cell receptor beta chain was sequenced for a study of control samples from healthy donors and cancer patients (dated by TCRdb to about 2020). The library was made by the immunoSEQ multiplex PCR assay. In TCRdb, the immuneACCESS table is reduced to in-frame sequences with V and J assigned. These tables do not hold every clone; where another copy was compared, an unresolved V gene accounts for under half, and the others remain unexplained. In this sample's table one finds 150,000 to 200,000 clones. The top ten hold roughly 2% of the sample. About this clone itself: The antigen it recognizes is unknown.

V and J lose 0 bases and 6 bases, and a span of 10 bases separates them. CDR3 length: 15 amino acids, cysteine to phenylalanine. The kept DNA is CDR3 alone, 45 bases in frame from the first base. Per the germline V gene, SGHDT is the CDR1 and YYEEEE is the CDR2. The chain is made from TRBV5-6 and TRBJ1-6; the D gene is unclear. The clonotype was recovered from a woman in her 30s in good health. The sample comprised blood. CDR3 region: CASSLVRAANSPLHF. The DNA is TGTGCCAGCAGCTTGGTTAGGGCGGCTAATTCACCCCTCCACTTT.